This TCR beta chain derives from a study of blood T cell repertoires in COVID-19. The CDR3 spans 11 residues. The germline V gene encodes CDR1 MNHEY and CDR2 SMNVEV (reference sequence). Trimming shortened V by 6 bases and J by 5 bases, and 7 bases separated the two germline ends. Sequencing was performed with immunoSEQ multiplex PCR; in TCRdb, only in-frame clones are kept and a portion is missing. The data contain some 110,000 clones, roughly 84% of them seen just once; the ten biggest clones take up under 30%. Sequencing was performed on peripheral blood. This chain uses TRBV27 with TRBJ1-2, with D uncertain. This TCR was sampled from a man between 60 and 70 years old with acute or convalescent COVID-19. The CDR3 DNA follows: TGTGCCAGCAGATCGAGGTATGGCTACACCTTC. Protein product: CASRSRYGYTF.